This T cell receptor (beta chain) came from a study of PD-1 blockade in classical Hodgkin lymphoma. Time point of the sample: newly diagnosed, previously untreated cHL patient sample. By magnetic negative selection, CD4+ T cells were purified from thawed PBMCs. TCRdb's copy holds only in-frame clones and misses some; the assay was immunoSEQ multiplex PCR. Among approximately 27,000 clones listed, more than 80% were seen once. The CDR3 runs 14 residues. The ends were cut back, 1 base at V and 0 bases at J, with 6 bases in the middle. Germline loops: CDR1 SGHKS, CDR2 YYEKEE (reference sequence). The sample was CD4+ T cells from blood. V is TRBV5-5 and J is TRBJ2-3, with D unresolved. This receptor was identified in a human donor with classical Hodgkin lymphoma. This CDR3 reads CASSLSTSTDTQYF. In DNA, the CDR3 is TGTGCCAGCAGCTTGTCGACTAGCACAGATACGCAGTATTTT.